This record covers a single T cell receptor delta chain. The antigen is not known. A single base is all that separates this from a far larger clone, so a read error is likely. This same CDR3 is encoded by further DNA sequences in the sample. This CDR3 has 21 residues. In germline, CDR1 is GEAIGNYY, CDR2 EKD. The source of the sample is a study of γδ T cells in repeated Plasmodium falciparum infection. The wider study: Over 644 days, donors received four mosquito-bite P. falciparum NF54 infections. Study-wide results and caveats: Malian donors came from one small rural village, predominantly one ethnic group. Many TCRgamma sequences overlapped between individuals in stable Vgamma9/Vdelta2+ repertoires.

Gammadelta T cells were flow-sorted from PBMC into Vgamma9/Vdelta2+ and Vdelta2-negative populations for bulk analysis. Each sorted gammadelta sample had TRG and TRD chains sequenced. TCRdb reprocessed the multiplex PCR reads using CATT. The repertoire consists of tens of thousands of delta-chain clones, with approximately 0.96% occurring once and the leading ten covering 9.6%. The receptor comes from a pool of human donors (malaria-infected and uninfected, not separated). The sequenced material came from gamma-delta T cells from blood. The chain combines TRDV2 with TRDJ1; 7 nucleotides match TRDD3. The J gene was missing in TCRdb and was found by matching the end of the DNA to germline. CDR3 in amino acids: CACDSILLSTGEERYTDKLIF. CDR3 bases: TGCGCCTGTGACAGCATCCTTCTTAGTACTGGGGAAGAAAGGTACACCGATAAACTCATCTTT.